This T cell receptor beta chain originates from a study of CD8+ T cells in alopecia areata. Study-level information: Treatment of the treated patients consisted of oral tofacitinib, 5 to 10 mg twice daily.

Sample treatment: oral pan-JAK inhibitor, 5-10 mg twice daily. The CDR3 has 16 residues. The V end was cut by 4 bases, the J end by 1 base, with 13 bases between. Sequencing relied on a cDNA template that was reverse transcribed from extracted RNA. Generated by immunoSEQ multiplex PCR, the TCRdb table keeps only in-frame clones and is missing some. The data show about 190,000 clones, about 60% seen once. This sequence originates from a human donor with alopecia areata. Sequencing was performed on CD4+ T cells sorted from blood, taken at week 4, from a patient treated with tofacitinib. The rearrangement joins TRBV23-1 to TRBJ2-2; TRBD1 might be the D (6 bases). Being an ORF, TRBV23-1 has a function that is uncertain. CDR3 amino acids: CASSPRDIKNTGELFF. The DNA of the CDR3 is TGCGCCAGCAGTCCCCGGGACATCAAGAACACCGGGGAGCTGTTTTTT.